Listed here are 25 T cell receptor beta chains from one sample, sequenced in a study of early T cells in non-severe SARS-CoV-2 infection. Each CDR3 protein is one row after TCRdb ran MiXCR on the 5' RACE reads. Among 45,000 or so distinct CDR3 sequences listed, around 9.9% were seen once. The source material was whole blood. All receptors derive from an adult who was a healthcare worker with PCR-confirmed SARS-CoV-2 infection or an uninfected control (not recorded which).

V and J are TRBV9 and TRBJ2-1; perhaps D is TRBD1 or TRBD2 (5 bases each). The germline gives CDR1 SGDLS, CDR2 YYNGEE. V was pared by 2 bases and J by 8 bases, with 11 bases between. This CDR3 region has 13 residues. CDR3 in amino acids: CASSVLRDHEQFF. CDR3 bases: TGTGCCAGCAGCGTCCTCAGGGACCATGAGCAGTTCTTC.

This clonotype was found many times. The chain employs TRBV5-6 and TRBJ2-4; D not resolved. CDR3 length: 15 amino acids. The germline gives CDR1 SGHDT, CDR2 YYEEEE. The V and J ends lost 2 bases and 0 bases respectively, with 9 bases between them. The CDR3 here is CASSFQDGAKNIQYF. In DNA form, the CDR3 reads TGTGCCAGCAGCTTTCAGGATGGAGCCAAAAACATTCAGTACTTC.

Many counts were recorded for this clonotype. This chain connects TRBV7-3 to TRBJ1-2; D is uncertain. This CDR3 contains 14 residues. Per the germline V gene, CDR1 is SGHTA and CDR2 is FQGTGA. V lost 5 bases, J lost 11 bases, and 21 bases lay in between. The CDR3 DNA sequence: TGTGCCAGCAGCCGAGATTCTGTCACGCCTTCATACACCTTC. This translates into CASSRDSVTPSYTF.

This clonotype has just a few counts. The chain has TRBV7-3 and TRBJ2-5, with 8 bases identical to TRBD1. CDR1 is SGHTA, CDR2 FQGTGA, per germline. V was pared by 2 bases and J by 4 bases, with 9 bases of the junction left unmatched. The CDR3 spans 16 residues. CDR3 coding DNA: TGTGCCAGCAGCTTATCAGCAGGGGGCTTATTAGAGACCCAGTACTTC. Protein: CASSLSAGGLLETQYF.

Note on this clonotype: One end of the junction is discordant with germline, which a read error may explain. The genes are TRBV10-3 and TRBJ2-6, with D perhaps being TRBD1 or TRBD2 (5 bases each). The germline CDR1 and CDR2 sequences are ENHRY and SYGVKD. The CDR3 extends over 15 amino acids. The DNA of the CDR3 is TGTGCCATCTCCCCCCAGGACTCTGGGGCCAACATCCTGACTTTC. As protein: CAISPQDSGANILTF.

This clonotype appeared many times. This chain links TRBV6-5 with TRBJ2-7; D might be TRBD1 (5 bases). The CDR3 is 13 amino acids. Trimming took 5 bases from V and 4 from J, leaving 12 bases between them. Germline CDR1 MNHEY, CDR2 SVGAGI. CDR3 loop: CASSHPRQYEQYF. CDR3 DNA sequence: TGTGCCAGCAGTCACCCCCGACAGTACGAGCAGTACTTC.

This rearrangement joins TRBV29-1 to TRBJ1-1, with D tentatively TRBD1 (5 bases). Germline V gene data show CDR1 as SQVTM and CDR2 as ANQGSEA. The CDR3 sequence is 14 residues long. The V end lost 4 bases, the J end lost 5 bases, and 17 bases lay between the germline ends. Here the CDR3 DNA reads TGCAGCGTTGTATCTTACGGGGCGCCTACTGAAGCTTTCTTT. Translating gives CSVVSYGAPTEAFF.

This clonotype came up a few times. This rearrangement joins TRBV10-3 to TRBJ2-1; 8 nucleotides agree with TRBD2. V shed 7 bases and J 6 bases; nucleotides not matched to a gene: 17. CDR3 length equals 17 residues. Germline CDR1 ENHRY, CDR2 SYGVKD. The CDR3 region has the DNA TGTGCCATCAAAGGAATCCCGGGACTAGATTCAGGCAATGAGCAGTTCTTC. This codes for CAIKGIPGLDSGNEQFF.

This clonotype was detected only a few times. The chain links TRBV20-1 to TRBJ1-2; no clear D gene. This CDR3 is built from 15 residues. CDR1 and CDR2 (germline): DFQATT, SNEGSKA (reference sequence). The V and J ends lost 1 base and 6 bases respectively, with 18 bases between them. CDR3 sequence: CSARVWGLGGDGYTF. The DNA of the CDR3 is TGCAGTGCTAGAGTTTGGGGTCTAGGTGGAGATGGCTACACCTTC.

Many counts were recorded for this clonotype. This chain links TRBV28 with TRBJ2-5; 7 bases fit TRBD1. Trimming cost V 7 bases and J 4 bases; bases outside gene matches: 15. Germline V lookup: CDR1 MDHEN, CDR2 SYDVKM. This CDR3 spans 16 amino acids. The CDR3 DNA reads TGTGCCAGCAACCAGAACGTACAGGGGAGCAGAGAGACCCAGTACTTC. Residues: CASNQNVQGSRETQYF.

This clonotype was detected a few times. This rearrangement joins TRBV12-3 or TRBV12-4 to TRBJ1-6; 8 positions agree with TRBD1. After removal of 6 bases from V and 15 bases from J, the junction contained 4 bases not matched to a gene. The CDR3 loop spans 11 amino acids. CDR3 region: CASSKGQGLHF. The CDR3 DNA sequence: TGTGCCAGCAGCAAAGGACAGGGCCTCCACTTT.

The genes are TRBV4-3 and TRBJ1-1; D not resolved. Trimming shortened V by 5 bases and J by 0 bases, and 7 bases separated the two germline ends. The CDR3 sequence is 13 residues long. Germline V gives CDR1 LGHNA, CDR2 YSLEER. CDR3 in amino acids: CASSTGVNTEAFF. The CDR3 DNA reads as TGCGCCAGCAGCACTGGGGTGAACACTGAAGCTTTCTTT.

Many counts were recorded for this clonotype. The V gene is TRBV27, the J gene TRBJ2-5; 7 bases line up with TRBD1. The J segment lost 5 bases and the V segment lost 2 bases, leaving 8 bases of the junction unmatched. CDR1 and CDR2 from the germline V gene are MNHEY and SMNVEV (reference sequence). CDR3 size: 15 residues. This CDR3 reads CASSLRDRVYETQYF. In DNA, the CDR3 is TGTGCCAGCAGTTTAAGAGACAGGGTTTATGAGACCCAGTACTTC.

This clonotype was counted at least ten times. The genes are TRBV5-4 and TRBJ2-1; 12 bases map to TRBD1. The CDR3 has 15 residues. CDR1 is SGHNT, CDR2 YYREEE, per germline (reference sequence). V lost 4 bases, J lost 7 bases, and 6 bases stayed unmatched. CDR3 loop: CASSLGTGGYNEQFF. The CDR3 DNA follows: TGTGCCAGCAGCCTTGGGACAGGGGGCTATAATGAGCAGTTCTTC.

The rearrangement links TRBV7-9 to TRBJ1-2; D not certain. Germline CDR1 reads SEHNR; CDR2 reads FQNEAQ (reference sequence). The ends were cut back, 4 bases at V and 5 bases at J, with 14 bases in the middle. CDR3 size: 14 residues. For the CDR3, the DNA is TGTGCCAGCAGCTCAGAGACCCGTGGATATGGCTACACCTTC. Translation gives CASSSETRGYGYTF.

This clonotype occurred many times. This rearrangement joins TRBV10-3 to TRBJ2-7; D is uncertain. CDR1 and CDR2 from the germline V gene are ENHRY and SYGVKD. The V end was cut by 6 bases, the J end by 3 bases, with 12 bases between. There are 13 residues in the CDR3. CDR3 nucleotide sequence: TGTGCCATCAGGAAAAAATCAGACTACGAGCAGTACTTC. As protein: CAIRKKSDYEQYF.

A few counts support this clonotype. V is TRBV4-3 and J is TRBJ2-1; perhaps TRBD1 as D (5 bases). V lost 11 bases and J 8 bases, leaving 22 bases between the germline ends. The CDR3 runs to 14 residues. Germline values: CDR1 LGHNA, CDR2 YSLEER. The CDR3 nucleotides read TGCGCCTCAAGACGGCAGGGCGTCGCATATGAGCAGTTCTTC. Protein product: CASRRQGVAYEQFF.

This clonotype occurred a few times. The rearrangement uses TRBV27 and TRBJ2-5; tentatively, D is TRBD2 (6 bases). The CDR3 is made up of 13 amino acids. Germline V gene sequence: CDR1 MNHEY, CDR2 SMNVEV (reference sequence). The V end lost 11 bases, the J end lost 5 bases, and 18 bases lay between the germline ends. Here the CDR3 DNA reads TGTGCCCCCTCTCGGGGGAAGGGCGAGACCCAGTACTTC. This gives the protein CAPSRGKGETQYF.

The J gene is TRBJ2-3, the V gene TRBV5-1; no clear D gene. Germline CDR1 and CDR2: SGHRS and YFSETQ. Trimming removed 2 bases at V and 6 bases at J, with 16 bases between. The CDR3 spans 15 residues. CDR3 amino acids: CASSFGGADADTQYF. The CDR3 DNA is TGCGCCAGCAGCTTCGGCGGAGCCGATGCGGATACGCAGTATTTT.

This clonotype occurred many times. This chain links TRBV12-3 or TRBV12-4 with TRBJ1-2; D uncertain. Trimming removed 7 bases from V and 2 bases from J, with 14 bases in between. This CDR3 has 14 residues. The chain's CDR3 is CASTLGVGNYGYTF. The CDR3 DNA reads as TGTGCCAGCACCCTCGGGGTAGGAAACTATGGCTACACCTTC.

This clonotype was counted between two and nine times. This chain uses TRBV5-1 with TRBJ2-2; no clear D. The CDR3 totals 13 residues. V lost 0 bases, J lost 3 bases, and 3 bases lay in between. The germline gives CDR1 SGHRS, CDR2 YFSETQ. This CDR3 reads CASSLGYTGELFF. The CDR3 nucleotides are TGCGCCAGCAGCTTGGGTTACACCGGGGAGCTGTTTTTT.

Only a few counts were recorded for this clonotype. The CDR3 region has the DNA TGTGCCAGCAGCTTAGCCCTGGGGGCGTACGAGCAGTACTTC. It translates to CASSLALGAYEQYF. This chain joins TRBV5-8 and TRBJ2-7, with a possible D match to TRBD1 (6 bases). The germline gives CDR1 SGHTS, CDR2 YDEGEE. CDR3 length: 14 residues. V shed 2 bases and J shed 4 bases, with 13 bases lying between them.

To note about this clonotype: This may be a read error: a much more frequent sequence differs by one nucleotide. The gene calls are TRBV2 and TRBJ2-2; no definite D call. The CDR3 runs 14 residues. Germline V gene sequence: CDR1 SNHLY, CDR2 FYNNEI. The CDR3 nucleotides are TGTGCCAGCGGTGAAAGTCAAAGCACCGGGGAGCTGTTTTTT. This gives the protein CASGESQSTGELFF. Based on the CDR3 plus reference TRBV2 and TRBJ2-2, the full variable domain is EPEVTQTPSHQVTQMGQEVILRCVPISNHLYFYWYRQILGQKVEFLVSFYNNEISEKSEIFDDQFSVERPDGSNFTLKIRSTKLEDSAMYFCASGESQSTGELFFGEGSRLTVL.

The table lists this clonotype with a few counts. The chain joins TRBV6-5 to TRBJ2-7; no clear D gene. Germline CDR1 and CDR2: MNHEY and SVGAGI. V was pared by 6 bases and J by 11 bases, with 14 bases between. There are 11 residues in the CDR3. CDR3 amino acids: CASRWSAEEYF. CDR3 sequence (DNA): TGTGCCAGCAGGTGGTCGGCTGAAGAGTACTTC.

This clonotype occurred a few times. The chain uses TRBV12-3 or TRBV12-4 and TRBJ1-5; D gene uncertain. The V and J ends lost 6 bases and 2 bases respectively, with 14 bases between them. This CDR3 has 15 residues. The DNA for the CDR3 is TGTGCCAGCAGATTGGCGGGGTTTGGCAATCAGCCCCAGCATTTT. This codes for CASRLAGFGNQPQHF.